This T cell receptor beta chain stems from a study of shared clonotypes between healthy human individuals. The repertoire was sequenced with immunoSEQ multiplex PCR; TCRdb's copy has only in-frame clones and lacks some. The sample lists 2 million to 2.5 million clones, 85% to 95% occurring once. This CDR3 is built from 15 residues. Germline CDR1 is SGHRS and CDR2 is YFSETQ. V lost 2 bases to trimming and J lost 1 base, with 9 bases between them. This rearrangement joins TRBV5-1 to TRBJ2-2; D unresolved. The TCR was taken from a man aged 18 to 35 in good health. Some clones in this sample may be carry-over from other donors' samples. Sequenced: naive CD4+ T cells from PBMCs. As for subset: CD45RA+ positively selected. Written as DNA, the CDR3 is TGCGCCAGCAGCTTAGATACGGGGAACACCGGGGAGCTGTTTTTT. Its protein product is CASSLDTGNTGELFF.